This TCR beta chain was observed in a study of Ad26.COV2.S vaccination and SARS-CoV-2 variants. Study observations and caveats: Substantial breadth was reportedly displayed by spike-specific CD8+ and CD4+ T cell responses after vaccination.

Stated treatment: around 19 received Ad26.COV2.S at low or high dose, single or two shots; several received placebo; per-sample allocation not given. Sampling occurred on day 63 after the first vaccine or placebo injection. The donor's status was that of an adult aged 18-55 years in Boston. Profiled with immunoSEQ multiplex PCR; TCRdb holds only in-frame clones, not every one. The sample carries 350,000 to 500,000 clones, about 88% recorded once. This clone was detected once. Its cognate antigen is unknown. The CDR3 sequence is 17 residues long. Per the germline V gene, CDR1 is SGHRS and CDR2 is YFSETQ. Trimming at V came to 3 bases and at J to 1 base, leaving 9 bases not matched to a gene.

The chain carries TRBV5-1 and TRBJ2-1; 8 bases match TRBD2. This sample comprised peripheral blood, obtained in a trial of Ad26.COV2.S vaccine versus placebo. This clonotype originated in a person between 18 and 60 years old who received the Ad26.COV2.S COVID-19 vaccine or a placebo. CDR3 amino acids: CASSSTSGLVSYNEQFF. The CDR3, as DNA: TGCGCCAGCAGCTCTACTAGCGGATTGGTTTCCTACAATGAGCAGTTCTTC. Full variable domain (remainder filled in from reference TRBV5-1 and TRBJ2-1): KAGVTQTPRYLIKTRGQQVTLSCSPISGHRSVSWYQQTPGQGLQFLFEYFSETQRNKGNFPGRFSGRQFSNSRSEMNVSTLELGDSALYLCASSSTSGLVSYNEQFFGPGTRLTVL.